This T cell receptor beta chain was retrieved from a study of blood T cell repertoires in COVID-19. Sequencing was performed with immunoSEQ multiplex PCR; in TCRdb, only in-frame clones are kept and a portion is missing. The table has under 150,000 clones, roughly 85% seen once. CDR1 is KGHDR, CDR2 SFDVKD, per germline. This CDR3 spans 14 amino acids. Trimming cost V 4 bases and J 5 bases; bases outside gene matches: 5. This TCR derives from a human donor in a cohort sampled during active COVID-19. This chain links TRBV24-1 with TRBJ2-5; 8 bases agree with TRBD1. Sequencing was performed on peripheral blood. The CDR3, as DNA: TGTGCCACCAGTGAGTCAGGGGGCAGGGAGACCCAGTACTTC. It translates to CATSESGGRETQYF.